These T cell receptor beta chains were read from a single sample in a study of OX40 agonist ivuxolimab in advanced cancers. Assay used: immunoSEQ multiplex PCR; TCRdb lists only in-frame clones, some missing. The sample holds around 19,000 clones, around four fifths seen once. This specimen was CD4+ or CD8+ T cells sorted from blood, taken in a trial of the OX40 agonist ivuxolimab. The receptors here all came from an adult with an advanced solid tumor such as melanoma, head and neck, liver or kidney cancer. Each CDR3 is given with its conserved first and last residue. The D gene is left open where the match is weak. Clone size is shown for a subset of rows, as once, few, many or a class of expanded clone.

V gene: TRBV12-5
J gene: TRBJ2-5
clone size: .
D gene: .
CDR3 DNA: TGTGCTAGTGGTTTGGTCCATACAAAGGTACAAGAGACCCAGTACTTC
CDR3 protein: CASGLVHTKVQETQYF

V gene: TRBV15
J gene: TRBJ2-7
clone size: few
D gene: .
CDR3 DNA: TGTGCCACCAGCCAGGCCGCCGGCTACGAGCAGTACTTC
CDR3 protein: CATSQAAGYEQYF

V gene: TRBV20-1
J gene: TRBJ2-7
clone size: .
D gene: .
CDR3 DNA: TGCAGTGCTAGAGAGGGAAGCGAGCAGTACTTC
CDR3 protein: CSAREGSEQYF

V gene: TRBV29-1
J gene: TRBJ2-5
clone size: .
D gene: TRBD1
CDR3 DNA: TGCAGCGCCTCGGACAGGGATTGGGAGACCCAGTACTTC
CDR3 protein: CSASDRDWETQYF

V gene: TRBV4-3
J gene: TRBJ2-7
clone size: .
D gene: TRBD1
CDR3 DNA: TGCGCCAGCAGGGTGGACAGGACGGCCTCCTACGAGCAGTACTTC
CDR3 protein: CASRVDRTASYEQYF

V gene: TRBV15
J gene: TRBJ2-1
clone size: .
D gene: TRBD2
CDR3 DNA: TGTGCCACCAGCCGAGAGCGGGGGGGTTACAATGAGCAGTTCTTC
CDR3 protein: CATSRERGGYNEQFF

V gene: TRBV7-6
J gene: TRBJ2-7
clone size: once
D gene: .
CDR3 DNA: TGTGCCAGCAGCGCATCGTCTGGAACTAGAGACGAGCAGTACTTC
CDR3 protein: CASSASSGTRDEQYF

V gene: TRBV19
J gene: TRBJ2-5
clone size: .
D gene: TRBD1
CDR3 DNA: TGTGCCAGTAGTACGGGACAGGCCCAAGAGACCCAGTACTTC
CDR3 protein: CASSTGQAQETQYF

V gene: TRBV5-6
J gene: TRBJ2-3
clone size: .
D gene: .
CDR3 DNA: TGTGCCAGCAGCTTCTCAGGCCTCACAGATACGCAGTATTTT
CDR3 protein: CASSFSGLTDTQYF

V gene: TRBV29-1
J gene: TRBJ2-5
clone size: .
D gene: TRBD2
CDR3 DNA: TGCAGCGTTGAAGAACTAGCGGGGGCTCGCGAGACCCAGTACTTC
CDR3 protein: CSVEELAGARETQYF

V gene: TRBV7-3
J gene: TRBJ2-1
clone size: .
D gene: .
CDR3 DNA: TGTGCCAGCAGCTTACCCGCCGCGGGGTACAATGAGCAGTTCTTC
CDR3 protein: CASSLPAAGYNEQFF

V gene: TRBV28
J gene: TRBJ2-5
clone size: .
D gene: .
CDR3 DNA: TGTGCCAGCAGTTTCGGAGGGCTGGAGACCCAGTACTTC
CDR3 protein: CASSFGGLETQYF

V gene: TRBV5-4
J gene: TRBJ2-3
clone size: .
D gene: .
CDR3 DNA: TGTGCCAGCAGCTTAGGAGTCAGGATAAGCACAGATACGCAGTATTTT
CDR3 protein: CASSLGVRISTDTQYF

V gene: TRBV14
J gene: TRBJ2-7
clone size: .
D gene: .
CDR3 DNA: TGTGCCAGCAGCCAGCCAGGGACCTACGAGCAGTACTTC
CDR3 protein: CASSQPGTYEQYF

V gene: TRBV19
J gene: TRBJ2-3
clone size: .
D gene: .
CDR3 DNA: TGTGCCAGTAGTATAGCTGCAGATACGCAGTATTTT
CDR3 protein: CASSIAADTQYF

V gene: TRBV19
J gene: TRBJ2-1
clone size: once
D gene: TRBD1
CDR3 DNA: TGTGCCAGTAGTATGGGACAGGGGGGCTACAATGAGCAGTTCTTC
CDR3 protein: CASSMGQGGYNEQFF

V gene: TRBV5-4
J gene: TRBJ1-1
clone size: .
D gene: .
CDR3 DNA: TGTGCCAGCAGCAACGATGACGCTGAAGCTTTCTTT
CDR3 protein: CASSNDDAEAFF

V gene: TRBV4-1
J gene: TRBJ2-5
clone size: once
D gene: TRBD2
CDR3 DNA: TGCGCCAGCAGCCCCCGGGGACTAGGAGGCTCAGAGACCCAGTACTTC
CDR3 protein: CASSPRGLGGSETQYF

V gene: TRBV25-1
J gene: TRBJ1-1
clone size: once
D gene: .
CDR3 DNA: TGTGCCAGCAGTCCCGAAGGACGGAACACTGAAGCTTTCTTT
CDR3 protein: CASSPEGRNTEAFF

V gene: TRBV7-9
J gene: TRBJ2-7
clone size: .
D gene: .
CDR3 DNA: TGTGCCAGCAGCTCCCTAGCGATGAGCTCCTACGAGCAGTACTTC
CDR3 protein: CASSSLAMSSYEQYF

V gene: TRBV2
J gene: TRBJ2-3
clone size: .
D gene: .
CDR3 DNA: TGTGCCAGCAGTGAGCTACCGGGGTTCACAGATACGCAGTATTTT
CDR3 protein: CASSELPGFTDTQYF

V gene: TRBV9
J gene: TRBJ2-1
clone size: .
D gene: TRBD2
CDR3 DNA: TGTGCCAGCAGCGTAACTAGCGGGATTGAGCAGTTCTTC
CDR3 protein: CASSVTSGIEQFF

V gene: TRBV7-9
J gene: TRBJ2-7
clone size: .
D gene: .
CDR3 DNA: TGTGCCAGCAGCATCAGGTCGATTTACGAGCAGTACTTC
CDR3 protein: CASSIRSIYEQYF

V gene: TRBV9
J gene: TRBJ1-4
clone size: .
D gene: TRBD1
CDR3 DNA: TGTGCCAGCAGCTCGCAGGGGGCGCAAAGTGAAAAACTGTTTTTT
CDR3 protein: CASSSQGAQSEKLFF

V gene: TRBV7-9
J gene: TRBJ1-1
clone size: .
D gene: TRBD1
CDR3 DNA: TGTGCCAGCAGCGCGAAGGGACAGCTGAACACTGAAGCTTTCTTT
CDR3 protein: CASSAKGQLNTEAFF

V gene: TRBV19
J gene: TRBJ1-2
clone size: .
D gene: .
CDR3 DNA: TGTGCCAGTAGTATATCTGGTAACTATGGCTACACCTTC
CDR3 protein: CASSISGNYGYTF

V gene: TRBV7-6
J gene: TRBJ1-6
clone size: .
D gene: .
CDR3 DNA: TGTGCCAGCAGCTTAGTGCTGGGTTCTAATTCACCCCTCCACTTT
CDR3 protein: CASSLVLGSNSPLHF

V gene: TRBV5-3
J gene: TRBJ2-5
clone size: .
D gene: TRBD1
CDR3 DNA: TGTGCCAGAGAGGGGACAGGGGGAGAGACCCAGTACTTC
CDR3 protein: CAREGTGGETQYF

V gene: TRBV9
J gene: TRBJ2-5
clone size: .
D gene: .
CDR3 DNA: TGTGCCAGCAGCGCCTGGGACGGTGGGGCCTCGGAGACCCAGTACTTC
CDR3 protein: CASSAWDGGASETQYF

V gene: TRBV6-4
J gene: TRBJ2-1
clone size: .
D gene: .
CDR3 DNA: TGTGCCAGCAGTGACAACCACAATGAGCAGTTCTTC
CDR3 protein: CASSDNHNEQFF

V gene: TRBV7-8
J gene: TRBJ2-7
clone size: .
D gene: .
CDR3 DNA: TGTGCCAGCAGCTTAGCGCAGGGCCCCTCCTACGAGCAGTACTTC
CDR3 protein: CASSLAQGPSYEQYF

V gene: TRBV28
J gene: TRBJ1-5
clone size: .
D gene: .
CDR3 DNA: TGTGCCAGCAGTCCAAATGACGTGAGCGAGCCCCAGCATTTT
CDR3 protein: CASSPNDVSEPQHF

V gene: TRBV9
J gene: TRBJ2-1
clone size: .
D gene: .
CDR3 DNA: TGTGCCAGCAGCACCCGGGACCACGATGAGCAGTTCTTC
CDR3 protein: CASSTRDHDEQFF

V gene: TRBV28
J gene: TRBJ2-2
clone size: .
D gene: TRBD2
CDR3 DNA: TGTGCCAGCAGCACCCTAACTAGCGGAGATAAAGCCGGGGAGCTGTTTTTT
CDR3 protein: CASSTLTSGDKAGELFF

V gene: TRBV13
J gene: TRBJ1-3
clone size: .
D gene: .
CDR3 DNA: TGTGCCAGCAGCTTGGCACAGAACTCTGGAAACACCATATATTTT
CDR3 protein: CASSLAQNSGNTIYF

V gene: TRBV4-1
J gene: TRBJ1-1
clone size: .
D gene: TRBD1
CDR3 DNA: TGCGCCAGCAGCTGGCGACAGGGCAACACTGAAGCTTTCTTT
CDR3 protein: CASSWRQGNTEAFF

V gene: TRBV9
J gene: TRBJ2-1
clone size: .
D gene: TRBD2
CDR3 DNA: TGTGCCAGCAGCGTAATTAGCGGGAACGAGCAGTTCTTC
CDR3 protein: CASSVISGNEQFF

V gene: TRBV15
J gene: TRBJ2-5
clone size: .
D gene: .
CDR3 DNA: TGTGCCACCAGCAGAGAAGGAGAGACCCAGTACTTC
CDR3 protein: CATSREGETQYF

V gene: TRBV10-3
J gene: TRBJ2-3
clone size: .
D gene: TRBD1
CDR3 DNA: TGTGCCATCAGTGGGAACCAAGGGACAGGGGAAGATACGCAGTATTTT
CDR3 protein: CAISGNQGTGEDTQYF

V gene: TRBV7-9
J gene: TRBJ2-1
clone size: .
D gene: TRBD2
CDR3 DNA: TGTGCCAGCAGCTTTCCTAGCGGGGGGGACAATGAGCAGTTCTTC
CDR3 protein: CASSFPSGGDNEQFF

V gene: TRBV11-3
J gene: TRBJ2-1
clone size: .
D gene: .
CDR3 DNA: TGTGCCAGCAGCTCCCCCAGCTGGGGAAATGAGCAGTTCTTC
CDR3 protein: CASSSPSWGNEQFF

V gene: TRBV7-9
J gene: TRBJ2-7
clone size: once
D gene: TRBD2
CDR3 DNA: TGTGCCAGCAGCCTGGACGGGGGGGGCTACGAGCAGTACTTC
CDR3 protein: CASSLDGGGYEQYF

V gene: TRBV7-9
J gene: TRBJ2-2
clone size: .
D gene: TRBD2
CDR3 DNA: TGTGCCAGCAGCTTAGTACTAGCGGTCGGGGAGCTGTTTTTT
CDR3 protein: CASSLVLAVGELFF

V gene: TRBV5-1
J gene: TRBJ1-2
clone size: .
D gene: TRBD1
CDR3 DNA: TGCGCCAGCAGCCCGGGGACAGGGGTCACCTATGGCTACACCTTC
CDR3 protein: CASSPGTGVTYGYTF

V gene: TRBV2
J gene: TRBJ2-1
clone size: .
D gene: TRBD2
CDR3 DNA: TGTGCCAGCAGTGAAATGGGACTAGCGGGGATGGTCAATGAGCAGTTCTTC
CDR3 protein: CASSEMGLAGMVNEQFF

V gene: TRBV28
J gene: TRBJ2-2
clone size: .
D gene: .
CDR3 DNA: TGTGCCAGCAGCGAGCCGCCCGGGGAGCTGTTTTTT
CDR3 protein: CASSEPPGELFF

V gene: TRBV7-2
J gene: TRBJ2-5
clone size: .
D gene: .
CDR3 DNA: TGTGCCAGCAGCTTAGTTACGTTACAGGGAGGGGAGACCCAGTACTTC
CDR3 protein: CASSLVTLQGGETQYF

V gene: TRBV11-2
J gene: TRBJ2-7
clone size: .
D gene: TRBD2
CDR3 DNA: TGTGCCAGCAGCACAAGTAGGGGACTAGCTTGGGACGAGCAGTACTTC
CDR3 protein: CASSTSRGLAWDEQYF

V gene: TRBV19
J gene: TRBJ1-1
clone size: .
D gene: .
CDR3 DNA: TGTGCCAGTAGTATTTACACTGAAGCTTTCTTT
CDR3 protein: CASSIYTEAFF

V gene: TRBV10-2
J gene: TRBJ2-7
clone size: .
D gene: TRBD1
CDR3 DNA: TGCGCCAGCAGACCCGGGACAGGGGTTTTCGAGCAGTACTTC
CDR3 protein: CASRPGTGVFEQYF